This TCR beta chain was sequenced for a study of T cell responses to AZD1222 COVID-19 vaccine. The study, taken as a whole, reports: Mapped onto spike, vaccine-associated CD4 TCRs spanned it and were dominant at 160-218 and 743-854. There were mostly white British donors and more females than males, and clonal diversity was possibly underestimated.

Worth noting for this clone: What it binds is not known.

Per germline, CDR1 SNHLY and CDR2 FYNNEI. V lost 8 bases and J lost 5; bases outside the gene matches: 10. The CDR3 is 14 residues long. Measured with immunoSEQ multiplex PCR; TCRdb has only the in-frame clones, and not every one. The sample contains about 140,000 clones, approximately 89% of which appear only once. The clonotype was recovered from an adult who received the AZD1222 COVID-19 vaccine. V is TRBV2 and J is TRBJ1-1; 8 bases are shared with TRBD1. The material was peripheral blood, obtained 28 days after the second AZD1222 dose. CDR3 DNA: TGTGCCAGCCCTGGGGGCAGGGGGCGGACTGAAGCTTTCTTT. Translated: CASPGGRGRTEAFF.